The clone carrying this TCR beta chain was seen many times. The data were taken from a study of spatial heterogeneity in lung cancer. Noted time point: blood at routine non-recurrence follow-up after resection. Sequencing covered unsorted whole RNA taken from tumor, nontumor lung or frozen PBMC. V shed 2 bases and J shed 8 bases, with 12 bases lying between them. The CDR3 has 13 amino acids. Germline CDR1 reads SGHTA; CDR2 reads FQGTGA. Each TCR cDNA molecule carried a unique molecular identifier. TCRdb recomputed calls from the 5' RACE reads with MiXCR, one row per CDR3 protein. Here the sample spans roughly 34,000 distinct CDR3 sequences, over 6.5% being singletons.

The chain is built from TRBV7-3 and TRBJ1-1; TRBD1 is a possible D gene (5 bases). The source material was PBMCs, sampled at follow-up. This receptor was obtained from a male donor with early-stage non-small cell lung cancer. CDR3: CASSLPGLAEAFF. The CDR3 DNA is TGTGCCAGCAGCTTACCGGGACTAGCGGAAGCTTTCTTT.